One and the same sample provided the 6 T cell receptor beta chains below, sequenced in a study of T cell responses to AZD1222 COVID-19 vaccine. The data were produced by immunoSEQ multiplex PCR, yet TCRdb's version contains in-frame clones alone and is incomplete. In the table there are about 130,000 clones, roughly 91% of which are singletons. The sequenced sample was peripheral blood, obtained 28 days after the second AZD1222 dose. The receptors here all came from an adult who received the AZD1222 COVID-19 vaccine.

This CDR3 is CASSWGTGYGYTF. CDR3 nucleotides: TGCGCCAGCAGCTGGGGGACAGGGTATGGCTACACCTTC. The genes are TRBV5-1 and TRBJ1-2; the match to TRBD1 covers 9 bases. The CDR3 sequence is 13 residues long. V was pared by 3 bases and J by 5 bases, with 2 bases of the junction left unmatched. CDR1 and CDR2 from the germline V gene are SGHRS and YFSETQ. Using reference TRBV5-1 and TRBJ1-2 for the parts outside the CDR3, the full variable domain is KAGVTQTPRYLIKTRGQQVTLSCSPISGHRSVSWYQQTPGQGLQFLFEYFSETQRNKGNFPGRFSGRQFSNSRSEMNVSTLELGDSALYLCASSWGTGYGYTFGSGTRLTVV.

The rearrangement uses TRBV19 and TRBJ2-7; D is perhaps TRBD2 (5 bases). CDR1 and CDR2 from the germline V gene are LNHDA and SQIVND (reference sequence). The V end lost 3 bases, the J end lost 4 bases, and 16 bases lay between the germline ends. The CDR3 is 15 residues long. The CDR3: CASSMGLGRTYEQYF. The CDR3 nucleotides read TGTGCCAGTAGTATGGGTTTGGGGAGAACGTACGAGCAGTACTTC.

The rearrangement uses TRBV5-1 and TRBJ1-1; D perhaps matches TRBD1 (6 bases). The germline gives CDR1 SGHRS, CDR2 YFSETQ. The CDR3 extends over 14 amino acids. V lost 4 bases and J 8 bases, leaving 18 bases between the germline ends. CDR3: CASSIGQSRSEAFF. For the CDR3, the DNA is TGCGCCAGCAGCATTGGACAGTCCCGTTCCGAAGCTTTCTTT. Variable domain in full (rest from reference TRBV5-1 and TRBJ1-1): KAGVTQTPRYLIKTRGQQVTLSCSPISGHRSVSWYQQTPGQGLQFLFEYFSETQRNKGNFPGRFSGRQFSNSRSEMNVSTLELGDSALYLCASSIGQSRSEAFFGQGTRLTVV.

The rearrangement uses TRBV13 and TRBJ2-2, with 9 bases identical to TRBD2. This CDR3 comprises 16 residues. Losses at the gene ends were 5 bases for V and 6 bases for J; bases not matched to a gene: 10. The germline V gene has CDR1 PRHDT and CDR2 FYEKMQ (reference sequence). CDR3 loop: CASSPPGLAPAGELFF. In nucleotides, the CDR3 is TGTGCCAGCAGCCCTCCGGGACTAGCACCCGCCGGGGAGCTGTTTTTT. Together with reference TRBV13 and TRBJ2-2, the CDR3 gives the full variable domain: AAGVIQSPRHLIKEKRETATLKCYPIPRHDTVYWYQQGPGQDPQFLISFYEKMQSDKGSIPDRFSAQQFSDYHSELNMSSLELGDSALYFCASSPPGLAPAGELFFGEGSRLTVL.

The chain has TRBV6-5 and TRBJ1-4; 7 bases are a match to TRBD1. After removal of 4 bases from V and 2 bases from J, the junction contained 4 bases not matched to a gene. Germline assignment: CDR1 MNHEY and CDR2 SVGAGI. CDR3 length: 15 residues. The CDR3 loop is CASSFRTGTNEKLFF. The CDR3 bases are TGTGCCAGCAGTTTCCGGACAGGTACTAATGAAAAACTGTTTTTT.

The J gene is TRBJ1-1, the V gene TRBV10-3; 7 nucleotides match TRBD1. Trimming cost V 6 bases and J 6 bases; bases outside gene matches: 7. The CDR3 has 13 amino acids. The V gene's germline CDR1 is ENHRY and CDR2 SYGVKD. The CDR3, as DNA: TGTGCCATCAGGGTTGACAGGGAAGCTGAAGCTTTCTTT. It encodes CAIRVDREAEAFF.